This T cell receptor beta chain is from a study of blood T cells in healthy people across ages. Study-wide results and limits: A greater number of naive CD4+ cells and higher diversity distinguished long-lived donors from aged donors.

As to this clonotype: Antigen specificity is unknown. Sequence at one end of the junction differs from germline and may be a read error.

The germline CDR1 and CDR2 sequences are SQVTM and ANQGSEA. This CDR3 is 16 amino acids long. At least 7 million PBMCs were isolated per sample. With a J-beta primer mix and a sample-barcoded 5' primer, a second PCR ran about 6 to 11 cycles. Each cDNA molecule received a tag from a template-switch adaptor that had 12 random nucleotides. Paired-end reads containing CDR3 totaled no fewer than 2.5 million for each sample. MiXCR, applied by TCRdb to the 5' RACE reads, yields one record per CDR3 protein. Found here are about 830,000 distinct CDR3 sequences, 62% of them singletons; the top ten hold roughly 25%.

The origin of this receptor is a man aged 25-45 years in good health. The sequencing sample was made of blood. This sequence joins TRBV29-1 and TRBJ2-3; TRBD1 aligns across 10 bases. The CDR3 region is CSVEDPGQGTTDTRYF. The CDR3 DNA reads as TGCAGCGTTGAAGATCCGGGACAGGGGACCACAGATACGCGGTATTTT.